The 26 T cell receptor beta chains in this list originate from one sample, sequenced in a study of cytomegalovirus exposure and HLA in healthy donors. Both 60 Vbeta primers and 13 Jbeta primers went into the PCR. Clones were read by immunoSEQ multiplex PCR, and TCRdb kept only the in-frame ones, dropping some. The profile covers nearly 95,000 clones, with nearly 80% appearing a single time and roughly 3.8% taken by the ten largest. The sample taken for sequencing was PBMCs. These receptors were collected from a woman in her forties in good health and CMV-seronegative.

The rearrangement joins TRBV18 to TRBJ2-5; 10 bases fit TRBD2. Germline-derived CDR1 and CDR2 are KGHSH and LQKENI. V lost 5 bases to trimming and J lost 2 bases; unmatched junction nucleotides: 5. The CDR3 runs 15 residues. CDR3 DNA: TGTGCCAGCTCATTCGTAGCGGGGGGTCAAGAGACCCAGTACTTC. Residues: CASSFVAGGQETQYF.

This chain uses TRBV5-8 with TRBJ2-5, with D possibly TRBD1 on 6 matching bases. The CDR3 spans 15 residues. Trimming took 2 bases from V and 4 from J, leaving 15 bases between them. Germline values: CDR1 SGHTS, CDR2 YDEGEE. This chain's CDR3 is CASSFGQTMGETQYF. As DNA, the CDR3 is TGTGCCAGCAGCTTTGGACAGACGATGGGAGAGACCCAGTACTTC.

The rearrangement joins TRBV19 to TRBJ1-4; possibly TRBD1 for D (6 bases). This CDR3 is 14 amino acids long. Germline CDR1 LNHDA, CDR2 SQIVND (reference sequence). The V end was cut by 6 bases, the J end by 4 bases, with 12 bases between. DNA of the CDR3: TGTGCCAGTAGAACCGACAGGAGTAATGAAAAACTGTTTTTT. Translation gives CASRTDRSNEKLFF.

This clone showed up just a few times. The chain joins TRBV10-3 to TRBJ2-1; maybe TRBD1 (5 bases). Germline V CDR1 and CDR2: ENHRY, SYGVKD. Trimming pared 4 bases from V and 0 bases from J, leaving 10 bases between. The CDR3 has 15 amino acids. CDR3 DNA: TGTGCCATCAGTGGGGGCAGAACCTCCTACAATGAGCAGTTCTTC. Residues: CAISGGRTSYNEQFF.

This chain uses TRBV6-5 with TRBJ2-2; D remains ambiguous. The CDR3 length is 11 residues. Germline CDR1 reads MNHEY; CDR2 reads SVGAGI. The V end lost 6 bases, the J end lost 7 bases, and 6 bases lay between the germline ends. The CDR3 DNA reads TGTGCCAGCAGCCGCGGCGGGGAGCTGTTTTTT. Translated: CASSRGGELFF.

The chain joins TRBV2 to TRBJ2-7, with D possibly TRBD2 on 6 matching bases. Between the trimmed V and J ends, which lost 6 bases and 3 bases, there was a span of 12 bases. This CDR3 comprises 13 residues. CDR1 is SNHLY, CDR2 FYNNEI, per germline. This chain's CDR3 is CASRVGLSYEQYF. The DNA for the CDR3 is TGTGCCAGCAGGGTGGGACTGAGCTACGAGCAGTACTTC.

This clone was seen only a few times. The chain uses TRBV28 and TRBJ1-1; no clear D gene. Germline CDR1 MDHEN, CDR2 SYDVKM. V lost 5 bases to trimming and J lost 0 bases, with 4 bases between them. The CDR3 runs 12 residues. Here the CDR3 DNA reads TGTGCCAGCAGTGAGGTGAACACTGAAGCTTTCTTT. The encoded protein is CASSEVNTEAFF.

CDR3 sequence reads: CASSLGAGGYGYTF. Here the CDR3 DNA reads TGTGCCAGCAGCCTAGGGGCAGGGGGGTATGGCTACACCTTC. The V call is TRBV28, the J call TRBJ1-2, with TRBD1 matching 7 bases. The length of the CDR3 is 14 residues. The germline CDR1 and CDR2 sequences are MDHEN and SYDVKM. Trimming removed 6 bases from V and 5 bases from J; junction bases left unmatched: 9.

The gene calls are TRBV29-1 and TRBJ1-2; D perhaps matches TRBD1 (6 bases). V was trimmed by 1 base and J by 4 bases, leaving 16 bases between them. Germline values: CDR1 SQVTM, CDR2 ANQGSEA. This CDR3 spans 15 amino acids. The CDR3 DNA follows: TGCAGCGTTGAAGCACCTCAGGGGACGGGCTATGGCTACACCTTC. This translates into CSVEAPQGTGYGYTF.

V is TRBV19 and J is TRBJ2-1, with a possible D match to TRBD2 (5 bases). CDR1 LNHDA and CDR2 SQIVND come from the germline V gene (reference sequence). The CDR3 is 10 residues long. The chain's CDR3 is CASSNNEQFF. CDR3 bases: TGTGCTTCTAGCAACAATGAGCAGTTCTTC. Variable domain in full (rest from reference TRBV19 and TRBJ2-1): DGGITQSPKYLFRKEGQNVTLSCEQNLNHDAMYWYRQDPGQGLRLIYYSQIVNDFQKGDIAEGYSVSREKKESFPLTVTSAQKNPTAFYLCASSNNEQFFGPGTRLTVL.

This clone occurred a few times. The DNA for the CDR3 is TGTGCCATCAGTGCCCGGGGGGGAGATGGAAACACCATATATTTT. Translation: CAISARGGDGNTIYF. The chain carries TRBV10-3 and TRBJ1-3; TRBD1 might be the D (5 bases). CDR3 length: 15 amino acids. CDR1 ENHRY and CDR2 SYGVKD come from the germline V gene. V lost 4 bases to trimming and J lost 3 bases, with 13 bases between them.

J is TRBJ1-1 and V is TRBV5-6; the D is unclear. Germline CDR1 reads SGHDT; CDR2 reads YYEEEE. Trimming pared 5 bases from V and 1 base from J, leaving 24 bases between. The CDR3 consists of 18 residues. The CDR3 loop is CASRNYIGGRSWNTEAFF. CDR3 bases: TGTGCCAGCAGGAACTACATTGGCGGCAGATCCTGGAACACTGAAGCTTTCTTT.

The V call is TRBV18, the J call TRBJ1-5; D is undetermined. Trimming pared 3 bases from V and 7 bases from J, leaving 16 bases between. The CDR3 consists of 15 residues. CDR1 is KGHSH, CDR2 LQKENI, per germline. The CDR3 DNA follows: TGTGCCAGCTCACCCACCACGACGGGATTACAGCCCCAGCATTTT. This gives the protein CASSPTTTGLQPQHF.

The rearrangement joins TRBV15 to TRBJ2-3; 9 bases fit TRBD1. V gave up 1 base and J gave up 5 bases; unmatched junction bases: 4. The CDR3 has 15 residues. CDR1 and CDR2 from the germline V gene are LNHNV and YYDKDF (reference sequence). The CDR3 DNA is TGTGCCACCAGCAGAGGGGACAGGGAAGAAGATACGCAGTATTTT. Residues: CATSRGDREEDTQYF.

The rearrangement uses TRBV9 and TRBJ2-6; perhaps TRBD1 as D (5 bases). The CDR3 spans 15 residues. V was shortened by 5 bases and J by 0 bases, with 9 bases between the two germline ends. From germline, CDR1 is SGDLS and CDR2 YYNGEE. CDR3 coding DNA: TGTGCCAGCAGTATCCAGGGCTCTGGGGCCAACGTCCTGACTTTC. Translating it yields CASSIQGSGANVLTF. Full variable domain (outside the CDR3, taken from reference TRBV9 and TRBJ2-6): DSGVTQTPKHLITATGQRVTLRCSPRSGDLSVYWYQQSLDQGLQFLIQYYNGEERAKGNILERFSAQQFPDLHSELNLSSLELGDSALYFCASSIQGSGANVLTFGAGSRLTVL.

A few counts support this clone. The chain joins TRBV4-2 to TRBJ2-1, with TRBD1 identical over 9 bases. The CDR3 runs to 18 residues. J gave up 0 bases and V 4 bases, and 10 bases lay outside the gene matches. Germline CDR1 is LGHNA and CDR2 is YNFKEQ. The CDR3 sequence: CASSLGQGTFSSYNEQFF. The CDR3 DNA reads TGTGCCAGCAGCCTGGGACAGGGCACCTTCAGCTCCTACAATGAGCAGTTCTTC.

The V and J genes are TRBV6-1 and TRBJ2-5; no clear D. This CDR3 region has 13 residues. The V and J ends lost 1 base and 4 bases respectively, with 7 bases between them. CDR1 and CDR2 (germline): MNHNS, SASEGT. CDR3 amino acids: CASSEERRETQYF. CDR3 coding DNA: TGTGCCAGCAGTGAAGAGCGACGAGAGACCCAGTACTTC.

This chain connects TRBV2 to TRBJ1-6; D ambiguous. This CDR3 comprises 12 residues. CDR1 SNHLY and CDR2 FYNNEI come from the germline V gene. The V end was cut by 5 bases, the J end by 5 bases, with 4 bases between. CDR3 sequence: CASSYDNSPLHF. CDR3 coding DNA: TGTGCCAGCAGTTATGATAATTCACCCCTCCACTTT.

The rearrangement links TRBV10-3 to TRBJ2-6, with D tentatively TRBD1 (6 bases). CDR1 and CDR2 (germline): ENHRY, SYGVKD. Trimming removed 5 bases from V and 0 bases from J, with 14 bases in between. The CDR3 totals 17 residues. The CDR3 loop is CAISSPRGGSGANVLTF. CDR3 nucleotide sequence: TGTGCCATCAGTTCGCCTAGAGGGGGCTCTGGGGCCAACGTCCTGACTTTC.

V is TRBV5-6 and J is TRBJ1-5; possible D gene TRBD1, 5 bases. Germline V CDR1 and CDR2: SGHDT, YYEEEE. The CDR3 sequence is 14 residues long. Trimming removed 0 bases at V and 3 bases at J, with 7 bases between. The CDR3 sequence is CASSLAGNNQPQHF. For the CDR3, the DNA is TGTGCCAGCAGCTTGGCAGGGAACAATCAGCCCCAGCATTTT.

Here the CDR3 DNA reads TGTGCCAGCAGCTTACGACCGGGACAGCTGGGTTACGAGCAGTACTTC. The encoded protein is CASSLRPGQLGYEQYF. V gene TRBV7-2 combines with J gene TRBJ2-7; 7 positions agree with TRBD1. The CDR3 sequence is 16 residues long. The germline CDR1 and CDR2 sequences are SGHTA and FQGNSA. V shed 2 bases and J 4 bases; nucleotides not matched to a gene: 11.

The chain links TRBV11-1 to TRBJ2-2; D perhaps matches TRBD2 (7 bases). CDR3 size: 15 residues. Trimming shortened V by 5 bases and J by 4 bases, and 14 bases separated the two germline ends. CDR1 SGHAT and CDR2 FQDESV come from the germline V gene (reference sequence). In DNA, the CDR3 is TGTGCCAGCAGCCAAGGGGGGGACGGCACCGGGGAGCTGTTTTTT. The encoded protein is CASSQGGDGTGELFF.

V and J are TRBV11-3 and TRBJ1-1; 7 bases agree with TRBD1. Per germline, CDR1 SGHNT and CDR2 YENEEA. This CDR3 is built from 15 residues. V dropped 2 bases and J dropped 2; count of bases not matched to a gene: 5. The CDR3 protein is CASSLQGTENTEAFF. In DNA form, the CDR3 reads TGTGCCAGCAGCTTACAGGGGACAGAAAACACTGAAGCTTTCTTT.

The chain is built from TRBV2 and TRBJ2-5, with a weak D call TRBD1 (5 bases). Trimming removed 4 bases from V and 3 bases from J, with 9 bases in between. CDR3 length equals 13 residues. The germline V gene has CDR1 SNHLY and CDR2 FYNNEI. CDR3 in DNA: TGTGCCAGCAGTGGACAGACTGAAGAGACCCAGTACTTC. Protein sequence: CASSGQTEETQYF. Variable domain in full (rest from reference TRBV2 and TRBJ2-5): EPEVTQTPSHQVTQMGQEVILRCVPISNHLYFYWYRQILGQKVEFLVSFYNNEISEKSEIFDDQFSVERPDGSNFTLKIRSTKLEDSAMYFCASSGQTEETQYFGPGTRLLVL.

This clone was observed a few times. The chain joins TRBV5-4 to TRBJ2-5; the match to TRBD2 covers 9 bases. The ends lost 2 bases at V and 4 bases at J; junction bases unmatched: 6. The V gene's germline CDR1 is SGHNT and CDR2 YYREEE (reference sequence). The CDR3 consists of 15 residues. In DNA, the CDR3 is TGTGCCAGCAGCTTTATGCGGGGGGGTGGAGAGACCCAGTACTTC. It yields the protein CASSFMRGGGETQYF.

The chain couples TRBV5-1 to TRBJ1-6; 8 bases are shared with TRBD1. The germline V gene has CDR1 SGHRS and CDR2 YFSETQ. V dropped 3 bases and J dropped 11; count of bases not matched to a gene: 4. The CDR3 has 13 amino acids. CDR3 in DNA: TGCGCCAGCAGCTCGACAGGGGACCCACCCCTCCACTTT. Its translation is CASSSTGDPPLHF.